This T cell receptor beta chain is drawn from a study of cytomegalovirus exposure and HLA in healthy donors. Healthy donors of bone marrow made up the group. Amplification used 60 Vbeta primers and 13 Jbeta primers. Assay used: immunoSEQ multiplex PCR; TCRdb lists only in-frame clones, some missing. Among roughly 99,000 clones listed, 74% were seen once. CDR3 length equals 16 residues. Trimming shortened V by 3 bases and J by 3 bases, and 15 bases separated the two germline ends. CDR1 and CDR2 (germline): SGDLS, YYNGEE. In regard to this clone: Its target is unknown.

General study findings and limits: Earlier analysis looked at TCR beta V segments, and most were productive about 87% or about 30% of the time.

V usage is TRBV9 and J usage is TRBJ2-2; D may be TRBD1 (5 bases). This TCR came from a male donor in good health and CMV-seronegative. The source material was PBMCs. Here the CDR3 DNA reads TGTGCCAGCAGCGCAGACAGTCCAACCTACACCGGGGAGCTGTTTTTT. This codes for CASSADSPTYTGELFF.